This is a list of T cell receptor beta chains from one sample in a study of T cells in Graves' hyperthyroidism and ophthalmopathy. TCRdb recomputed calls from the multiplex PCR reads with MiXCR, one row per CDR3 protein. Here the sample spans 640,000 or so distinct CDR3 sequences, approximately 15% being singletons. The sequenced material came from blood. These receptors came from a woman between 18 and 29 years old with Graves' ophthalmopathy. The CDR3 runs from the conserved cysteine through the conserved F or W. The order of the fields is D gene, clone size, J gene, V gene, CDR3 protein, CDR3 DNA. A D gene is named only where the DNA matches it firmly. A row's size may be missing; if present it is once, few, many or a size class.

d_call: .; clone_size: .; j_call: TRBJ1-1; v_call: TRBV4-1; cdr3_aa: CASSPLGGVGTEAFF; cdr3_nt: TGCGCCAGCAGCCCGCTGGGGGGAGTTGGGACTGAAGCTTTCTTT
d_call: .; clone_size: many; j_call: TRBJ1-1; v_call: TRBV6-5; cdr3_aa: CASSYHPGRRNTEAFF; cdr3_nt: TGTGCCAGCAGTTACCATCCAGGGCGTAGGAACACTGAAGCTTTCTTT
d_call: TRBD2; clone_size: few; j_call: TRBJ2-7; v_call: TRBV19; cdr3_aa: CASSIRGGSPEQYF; cdr3_nt: TGTGCCAGTAGTATACGGGGGGGGTCCCCCGAGCAGTACTTC
d_call: .; clone_size: few; j_call: TRBJ1-1; v_call: TRBV14; cdr3_aa: CASSQDQIYLGTEAFF; cdr3_nt: TGTGCCAGCAGCCAAGATCAGATTTATTTAGGCACTGAAGCTTTCTTT
d_call: TRBD2; clone_size: many; j_call: TRBJ2-3; v_call: TRBV11-3; cdr3_aa: CASSLARLAASTDTQYF; cdr3_nt: TGTGCCAGCAGCTTAGCACGTCTAGCGGCTAGCACAGATACGCAGTATTTT
d_call: TRBD1; clone_size: many; j_call: TRBJ1-4; v_call: TRBV12-3/TRBV12-4; cdr3_aa: CASSLALRTGRRTNEKLFF; cdr3_nt: TGTGCCAGCAGTTTAGCGCTAAGGACAGGGAGGAGGACTAATGAAAAACTGTTTTTT
d_call: .; clone_size: many; j_call: TRBJ2-6; v_call: TRBV7-3; cdr3_aa: CASSYTGRFSGANVLTF; cdr3_nt: TGTGCCAGCAGCTATACTGGGCGGTTCTCTGGGGCCAACGTCCTGACTTTC
d_call: TRBD1; clone_size: many; j_call: TRBJ2-4; v_call: TRBV11-3; cdr3_aa: CASSQGNRGLAKNIQYF; cdr3_nt: TGTGCCAGCAGCCAGGGGAACAGGGGCCTAGCCAAAAACATTCAGTACTTC
d_call: .; clone_size: few; j_call: TRBJ1-5; v_call: TRBV19; cdr3_aa: CASSFIAADPGNQPQHF; cdr3_nt: TGTGCCAGTAGTTTTATAGCGGCGGACCCGGGCAATCAGCCCCAGCATTTT
d_call: .; clone_size: many; j_call: TRBJ1-1; v_call: TRBV30; cdr3_aa: CAWSLRGGTEAFF; cdr3_nt: TGTGCCTGGAGCCTCAGGGGAGGAACTGAAGCTTTCTTT
d_call: .; clone_size: many; j_call: TRBJ1-1; v_call: TRBV20-1; cdr3_aa: CSYIRELNTEAFF; cdr3_nt: TGCAGTTATATCAGGGAACTGAACACTGAAGCTTTCTTT
d_call: TRBD1; clone_size: many; j_call: TRBJ2-5; v_call: TRBV13; cdr3_aa: CASSLGRQGRETQYF; cdr3_nt: TGTGCCAGCAGCTTAGGGCGACAGGGGCGGGAGACCCAGTACTTC
d_call: .; clone_size: few; j_call: TRBJ1-1; v_call: TRBV30; cdr3_aa: CAWSQYYRVEAFF; cdr3_nt: TGTGCCTGGAGTCAATACTATCGAGTTGAAGCTTTCTTT
d_call: TRBD2; clone_size: few; j_call: TRBJ2-1; v_call: TRBV5-1; cdr3_aa: CASSLVGGRSGNEQFF; cdr3_nt: TGCGCCAGCAGCTTGGTCGGCGGGAGGTCGGGCAATGAGCAGTTCTTC
d_call: TRBD1; clone_size: many; j_call: TRBJ2-7; v_call: TRBV7-9; cdr3_aa: CASSPLLGQGNEQYF; cdr3_nt: TGTGCCAGCAGTCCGCTTTTGGGACAGGGGAATGAGCAGTACTTC
d_call: .; clone_size: many; j_call: TRBJ2-3; v_call: TRBV28; cdr3_aa: CASHAPLGGTRTDTQYF; cdr3_nt: TGTGCCAGCCACGCACCCCTTGGGGGGACCCGCACAGATACGCAGTATTTT
d_call: .; clone_size: many; j_call: TRBJ2-7; v_call: TRBV9; cdr3_aa: CASSSSWASTAGEQYF; cdr3_nt: TGTGCCAGCAGCTCATCCTGGGCCTCTACTGCGGGTGAGCAGTACTTC
d_call: .; clone_size: .; j_call: TRBJ2-4; v_call: TRBV27; cdr3_aa: CASSLTGSNDHTQYF; cdr3_nt: TGTGCCAGCAGTTTAACGGGATCGAACGATCACACTCAGTACTTC
d_call: TRBD2; clone_size: .; j_call: TRBJ2-5; v_call: TRBV20-1; cdr3_aa: CSASRTSGNGKETQYF; cdr3_nt: TGCAGTGCTTCCCGGACTAGCGGCAATGGGAAAGAGACCCAGTACTTC
d_call: .; clone_size: .; j_call: TRBJ1-5; v_call: TRBV19; cdr3_aa: CASSILRETNQPQHF; cdr3_nt: TGTGCCAGTAGTATTTTACGCGAAACCAATCAGCCCCAGCATTTT
d_call: TRBD1; clone_size: .; j_call: TRBJ1-2; v_call: TRBV6-2/TRBV6-3; cdr3_aa: CASSPRDRLNYGYTF; cdr3_nt: TGTGCCAGCAGCCCCCGGGACAGGCTAAACTATGGCTACACCTTC
d_call: TRBD1; clone_size: many; j_call: TRBJ1-2; v_call: TRBV9; cdr3_aa: CASSGDRGGYTF; cdr3_nt: TGTGCCAGCAGCGGGGACAGGGGCGGCTACACCTTC
d_call: .; clone_size: many; j_call: TRBJ2-5; v_call: TRBV6-1; cdr3_aa: CASSYNPGRWETQYF; cdr3_nt: TGTGCCAGCAGTTACAATCCGGGGAGATGGGAGACCCAGTACTTC
d_call: TRBD2; clone_size: .; j_call: TRBJ2-1; v_call: TRBV5-1; cdr3_aa: CASSGLAGSSSYNEQFF; cdr3_nt: TGCGCCAGCTCGGGACTAGCGGGATCTAGCTCCTACAATGAGCAGTTCTTC
d_call: .; clone_size: many; j_call: TRBJ2-7; v_call: TRBV10-3; cdr3_aa: CAISRRGSTYEQYF; cdr3_nt: TGTGCCATCAGTCGGAGGGGGTCTACCTACGAGCAGTACTTC